These T cell receptor beta chains were read from a single sample in a study of cytomegalovirus exposure and HLA in healthy donors. Clones were read by immunoSEQ multiplex PCR, and TCRdb kept only the in-frame ones, dropping some. The data contain 100,000 to 150,000 clones, 90% to 97% of them singletons. What was sequenced was PBMCs. The source is a man between 18 and 29 years old in good health and CMV-seronegative. Each CDR3 is given with its conserved first and last residue. Each record gives: clone size, V gene, J gene, D gene, CDR3 DNA, CDR3 protein. D genes are given only for firm matches. The size field is filled for only some rows; it gives once, few, many or a size class.

.	TRBV5-1	TRBJ2-1	TRBD2	TGCGCCAGCAGCTTGGGACTCGGGACTAGCGCCCGCAATGAGCAGTTCTTC	CASSLGLGTSARNEQFF
.	TRBV7-8	TRBJ2-3	.	TGTGCCAGCCGGACGGGTGGACTCAGCACAGATACGCAGTATTTT	CASRTGGLSTDTQYF
.	TRBV7-9	TRBJ2-3	TRBD2	TGTGCCAGCAGCCCCTGGGGGGGAATGAGGGATGATACGCAGTATTTT	CASSPWGGMRDDTQYF
.	TRBV18	TRBJ1-3	.	TGTGCCAGCACTACGGCCGTTGGCTCTGGAAACACCATATATTTT	CASTTAVGSGNTIYF
.	TRBV7-9	TRBJ2-1	TRBD2	TGTGCCAGCCGACCCGCTAGCGGATACAATGAGCAGTTCTTC	CASRPASGYNEQFF
.	TRBV9	TRBJ2-7	.	TGTGCCAGCAGCCCCAGATCAGGAAGGGAGCAGTACTTC	CASSPRSGREQYF
once	TRBV2	TRBJ1-1	.	TGTGCCAGCAGCCGCCTAAACACTGAAGCTTTCTTT	CASSRLNTEAFF
once	TRBV5-1	TRBJ2-3	TRBD2	TGCGCCAGCAGCCGAGAGGGACGGGGAGGGCATGATACGCAGTATTTT	CASSREGRGGHDTQYF
once	TRBV7-3	TRBJ2-7	.	TGTGCCAGCAGCTCGCAGGGGGGCGAGCAGTACTTC	CASSSQGGEQYF
.	TRBV7-2	TRBJ2-7	TRBD2	TGTGCCAGCACCACCCCCGGGGGGGCTTACGAGCAGTACTTC	CASTTPGGAYEQYF
.	TRBV5-4	TRBJ2-2	TRBD2	TGTGCCAGCAGCTCACGGACTAGCGGAGGCACCGGGGAGCTGTTTTTT	CASSSRTSGGTGELFF
.	TRBV5-1	TRBJ1-1	TRBD1	TGCGCCAGCAGCCCCTGGACAGGGGGCGTTGATGAAGCTTTCTTT	CASSPWTGGVDEAFF
.	TRBV28	TRBJ2-1	TRBD2	TGTGCCAGCAGTTCCGGACTAGCTACGGATGAGCAGTTCTTC	CASSSGLATDEQFF
.	TRBV11-2	TRBJ2-1	.	TGTGCCAGCAGCTTAGATAAGGCGGTTTTCTACAATGAGCAGTTCTTC	CASSLDKAVFYNEQFF
.	TRBV19	TRBJ1-5	.	TGTGCCAGTAGTATAATCTTCAGGTCCGTGGATCAGCCCCAGCATTTT	CASSIIFRSVDQPQHF
.	TRBV21-1	TRBJ2-3	.	TGTGCCAGCAGCAAAGAGGCTGGGTACGGGTACACAGATACGCAGTATTTT	CASSKEAGYGYTDTQYF
.	TRBV30	TRBJ2-3	.	TGTGCCTGGAGTGTAGGGACTCGGGCAGATACGCAGTATTTT	CAWSVGTRADTQYF
.	TRBV28	TRBJ2-1	.	TGTGCCAGCAGTTACTCCCCGGACATTGAGTTCTTC	CASSYSPDIEFF
.	TRBV4-2	TRBJ2-7	TRBD2	TGTGCCAGCAGCTTAGGACTAGCGGGAAAGTACGAGCAGTACTTC	CASSLGLAGKYEQYF
once	TRBV11-2	TRBJ2-7	TRBD2	TGTGCCAGCAGCCCACGGCTAGCGGGAGTTCACGAGCAGTACTTC	CASSPRLAGVHEQYF
.	TRBV6-5	TRBJ2-1	.	TGTGCCAGCAGTCCTGGCCCCGGGACCTACAATGAGCAGTTCTTC	CASSPGPGTYNEQFF
.	TRBV13	TRBJ2-7	TRBD1	TGTGCCAGCAGCAGATCGGACAGGGGGCTCTACGAGCAGTACTTC	CASSRSDRGLYEQYF
.	TRBV4-1	TRBJ1-2	.	TGCGCCAGCAGCCACTCCATCGGGGGACCCTATGGCTACACCTTC	CASSHSIGGPYGYTF
.	TRBV5-6	TRBJ1-1	.	TGTGCCAGCAGCTTCATCGGCGGGTCAGCGAACACTGAAGCTTTCTTT	CASSFIGGSANTEAFF
.	TRBV11-3	TRBJ2-7	.	TGTGCCAGCAGCCCCCAACCGACAGGTTCCTACGAGCAGTACTTC	CASSPQPTGSYEQYF
.	TRBV18	TRBJ2-5	.	TGTGCCAGCTCACCTTCACAGGGTGGAGAGACCCAGTACTTC	CASSPSQGGETQYF
.	TRBV6-5	TRBJ2-7	TRBD1	TGTGCCAGGGGACAGGGGACCTACGAGCAGTACTTC	CARGQGTYEQYF
.	TRBV5-4	TRBJ2-7	TRBD2	TGTGCCAGCAGCTTGCGAGGTCTAGCGGGAGGGCCCTCCTACGAGCAGTACTTC	CASSLRGLAGGPSYEQYF
.	TRBV30	TRBJ1-2	TRBD1	TGTGCCTGGGGGACAGTCTATGGCTACACCTTC	CAWGTVYGYTF
.	TRBV11-3	TRBJ2-5	.	TGTGCCAGCAGCTTAGGTCGGTCGGTACAAGAGACCCAGTACTTC	CASSLGRSVQETQYF
.	TRBV25-1	TRBJ2-3	TRBD2	TGTGCCAGCAGTCCCCTAGCGGACACAGATACGCAGTATTTT	CASSPLADTDTQYF
.	TRBV21-1	TRBJ2-5	.	TGTGCCAGCAGCAATGAGGAGGAGACCCAGTACTTC	CASSNEEETQYF
many	TRBV19	TRBJ2-3	.	TGTGCCAGTAGTATGAAGGCGGGACGGGGAGAAGATACGCAGTATTTT	CASSMKAGRGEDTQYF
.	TRBV27	TRBJ2-7	.	TGTGCCAGCAGTTTGGACTCCACCTACGAGCAGTACTTC	CASSLDSTYEQYF
.	TRBV10-1	TRBJ2-1	TRBD2	TGCGCCAGCAGGCGCCCTTGGAGGGCCGGTGGACTAGCCGTCGGAATGGATGAGCAGTTCTTC	CASRRPWRAGGLAVGMDEQFF
.	TRBV29-1	TRBJ2-3	.	TGCAGCGTTGATCTCAGGGGAACAGATACGCAGTATTTT	CSVDLRGTDTQYF
.	TRBV5-8	TRBJ2-7	TRBD1	TGTGCCAGCAGATTGGACAGGGGGACGGCCGAGTACTACGAGCAGTACTTC	CASRLDRGTAEYYEQYF
.	TRBV11-3	TRBJ1-1	.	TGTGCCAGCAGCTTAGTGGCGGGGATCACTGAAGCTTTCTTT	CASSLVAGITEAFF
.	TRBV5-4	TRBJ2-2	.	TGTGCCAGCAGCTCGAGGAGAGAAGGAAACGGGGAGCTGTTTTTT	CASSSRREGNGELFF
.	TRBV7-3	TRBJ2-5	TRBD1	TGTGCCAGCAGCTTATTACCCGGGACAGGGGCCCTGAGGGACTTC	CASSLLPGTGALRDF
.	TRBV27	TRBJ1-5	TRBD1	TGTGCCAGCAGTTGGACAGGGCTAAATCAGCCCCAGCATTTT	CASSWTGLNQPQHF
.	TRBV2	TRBJ2-1	TRBD2	TGTGCCAGCAGTGAAATGCCTAGCGGTTTGGATGAGCAGTTCTTC	CASSEMPSGLDEQFF
.	TRBV19	TRBJ1-5	.	TGTGCCAGTCTCGGAGGGGATCGTTGGCAGCCCCAGCATTTT	CASLGGDRWQPQHF
.	TRBV4-1	TRBJ1-2	.	TGCGCCAGCAGCCAAGGGCCACAGGGAGACTATGGCTACACCTTC	CASSQGPQGDYGYTF
once	TRBV11-3	TRBJ2-2	.	TGTGCCAGCAGCCCGGTTGTCACCGGGGAGCTGTTTTTT	CASSPVVTGELFF
.	TRBV29-1	TRBJ2-7	TRBD1	TGCAGCGTGGAGACAGGGAGTGTCAACGAGCAGTACTTC	CSVETGSVNEQYF
.	TRBV21-1	TRBJ2-7	.	TGTGCCAGCAGCAAATGCGAGACAGCCTTAACCTACGAGCAGTACTTC	CASSKCETALTYEQYF
.	TRBV11-2	TRBJ1-3	.	TGTGCCAGCAGCCACCCAACAGGGTCTGGAAACACCATATATTTT	CASSHPTGSGNTIYF
.	TRBV30	TRBJ2-3	.	TGTGCCTGGAGCCTCGGGGATACGCAGTATTTT	CAWSLGDTQYF